A selection of T cell receptor beta chains follows, all from one sample in a study of response to subunit inactivated influenza vaccine. TCRdb re-called the RT-PCR reads through MiXCR, storing one row per CDR3 protein. The table has hundreds of thousands of distinct CDR3 sequences, 22% seen once; the top ten hold 10%. The specimen was PBMCs from blood, collected approximately 20 months after vaccination. All receptors derive from a man between 50 and 70 years old who received an inactivated influenza vaccine. Each CDR3 is given with its conserved first and last residue.

j_call: TRBJ1-5; v_call: TRBV12-3/TRBV12-4; cdr3_aa: CASSSRDNQPQHF
j_call: TRBJ2-3; v_call: TRBV7-9; cdr3_aa: CASRIGRSPDTQYF
j_call: TRBJ1-2; v_call: TRBV12-3/TRBV12-4; cdr3_aa: CASSPPPRYGYTF
j_call: TRBJ1-6; v_call: TRBV5-6; cdr3_aa: CASSYRTGGSPLHF
j_call: TRBJ2-3; v_call: TRBV3-1; cdr3_aa: CASSLSGTENTDTQYF
j_call: TRBJ1-1; v_call: TRBV15; cdr3_aa: CATSIGGIRTEAFF
j_call: TRBJ1-1; v_call: TRBV29-1; cdr3_aa: CSGEQDRGAEAFF
j_call: TRBJ1-2; v_call: TRBV20-1; cdr3_aa: CSAHATLSDYGYTF
j_call: TRBJ1-2; v_call: TRBV15; cdr3_aa: CATSRERANYGYTF
j_call: TRBJ2-3; v_call: TRBV19; cdr3_aa: CASKPLANSRADTQYF
j_call: TRBJ1-6; v_call: TRBV5-4; cdr3_aa: CASSLIWDSPLHF
j_call: TRBJ2-7; v_call: TRBV7-9; cdr3_aa: CASRATSGSSYEQYF
j_call: TRBJ1-2; v_call: TRBV27; cdr3_aa: CASRPGGDPSYGYTF
j_call: TRBJ2-5; v_call: TRBV20-1; cdr3_aa: CSARREVETQYF
j_call: TRBJ2-1; v_call: TRBV20-1; cdr3_aa: CSARGRGGNEQFF
j_call: TRBJ2-5; v_call: TRBV5-1; cdr3_aa: CASSSGTSRETQYF
j_call: TRBJ2-1; v_call: TRBV11-3; cdr3_aa: CASSRGTSGNEQFF
j_call: TRBJ2-7; v_call: TRBV4-1; cdr3_aa: CASSQALRHEQYF
j_call: TRBJ1-6; v_call: TRBV15; cdr3_aa: CATSRDMISPLHF
j_call: TRBJ1-1; v_call: TRBV9; cdr3_aa: CASSVGVLNTEAFF